This TCR beta chain was identified in a study of blood T cell repertoires in COVID-19. Turning to the study itself: PBMCs, B-cell-depleted T cells, or T cells provided the cDNA or gDNA that made up the material.

Original methodology: Amplification of reference gene primers provided the estimated nucleated cell counts. The repertoire was sequenced with immunoSEQ multiplex PCR; TCRdb's copy has only in-frame clones and lacks some. D and trimming were read from the DNA, whereas the V and J calls and clone size are those reported in that table. The data hold under 250,000 clones, with 92% observed a single time. The CDR3 is 15 residues long. Trimming took off 2 bases at V and 3 bases at J, with 11 bases between the two ends. CDR1 MNHEY and CDR2 SVGAGI come from the germline V gene. Seattle patients were enrolled during active infection and followed longitudinally.

The clonotype originates from a man aged 55 to 70 with COVID-19, enrolled during active disease. The chain joins TRBV6-5 to TRBJ1-3; D is unclear. Sequences were obtained from peripheral blood. CDR3: CASSYGGWIGNTIYF. CDR3 coding DNA: TGTGCCAGCAGTTACGGCGGTTGGATTGGAAACACCATATATTTT.